The clone carrying this TCR beta chain was picked up a small number of times. It was at deep level that the assay was run. The assay was immunoSEQ multiplex PCR, and TCRdb's table has in-frame clones only and misses some. The sample consists of about 2,500,000 clones, roughly 92% of them appearing once. The data stem from a study of shared clonotypes between healthy human individuals. For the study at large: Sampling drew on donors who were a couple of women and three men aged 18 to 49.

CDR3 size: 17 residues. Trimming stripped 0 bases from V and 12 bases from J, with 22 bases between. Germline lookup yields CDR1 SGHNT and CDR2 YYREEE (reference sequence). The chain employs TRBV5-4 and TRBJ1-6; no clear D. The sample was naive CD4+ T cells sorted from blood. The sample's subset: CD45RA+ positively selected. This TCR was recovered from a man younger than 35 in good health. The CDR3 region has the DNA TGTGCCAGCAGCTTGGGTGTCGGACCGGGTTCCAGAGAACCCCTCCACTTT. The encoded protein is CASSLGVGPGSREPLHF.